Each of the 20 T cell receptor beta chains below was sequenced from the same sample in a study of persistence of HIV-infected CD4 T cells. What these receptors recognize is not known. An overlapping HIV-1 Gag peptide pool stimulated these cells at roughly 0.97 ug/peptide/mL. Responding CD4+ T cells were sorted by upregulation of both CD40 ligand and CD69. The libraries were made with immunoSEQ version 4 in survey mode. Method: immunoSEQ multiplex PCR; TCRdb's copy keeps in-frame clones and lacks some. The sample contains roughly 13,000 clones, 60% to 80% of which appear only once. The sequencing here drew on CD4+ T cells sorted from PBMCs after approximately 19-hour stimulation, taken from a patient who received antiretroviral therapy. The origin of the receptors is an adult man with HIV who was CMV-seropositive.

The chain employs TRBV9 and TRBJ2-1; D is possibly TRBD1 (6 bases). The CDR3 contains 14 residues. The V gene's germline CDR1 is SGDLS and CDR2 YYNGEE. Trimming removed 4 bases from V and 6 bases from J, with 14 bases in between. The CDR3 loop is CASSFRQERNEQFF. CDR3 DNA sequence: TGTGCCAGCAGCTTCCGACAGGAACGCAATGAGCAGTTCTTC.

The rearrangement joins TRBV7-2 to TRBJ1-1; a possible D gene is TRBD1 (6 bases). Trimming pared 3 bases from V and 4 bases from J, leaving 18 bases between. The CDR3 has 16 residues. Germline CDR1 is SGHTA and CDR2 is FQGNSA. The chain's CDR3 is CASSLRGRGAITEAFF. The CDR3 DNA follows: TGTGCCAGCAGCTTGAGGGGGAGGGGGGCCATCACTGAAGCTTTCTTT. Full variable domain (missing parts from reference TRBV7-2 and TRBJ1-1): GAGVSQSPSNKVTEKGKDVELRCDPISGHTALYWYRQSLGQGLEFLIYFQGNSAPDKSGLPSDRFSAERTGGSVSTLTIQRTQQEDSAVYLCASSLRGRGAITEAFFGQGTRLTVV.

The table lists this clone with a few counts. This chain joins TRBV18 and TRBJ2-7; 14 nucleotides line up with TRBD2. J gave up 6 bases and V 6 bases, and 7 bases lay outside the gene matches. Germline loops: CDR1 KGHSH, CDR2 LQKENI. This CDR3 has 15 amino acids. The CDR3 DNA reads TGTGCCAGCTCGCTGGGACTAGCGGGAGAAAGCGAGCAGTACTTC. Translated: CASSLGLAGESEQYF.

The CDR3 coding sequence is TGTGCCAGCAGTTCTCGGACAGGGGGCCTCTATGGCTACACCTTC. Its translation: CASSSRTGGLYGYTF. This chain links TRBV27 with TRBJ1-2, with 11 bases that match TRBD1. CDR1 is MNHEY and CDR2 is SMNVEV in the germline V gene (reference sequence). The CDR3 has 15 amino acids. The ends lost 4 bases at V and 4 bases at J; junction bases unmatched: 5.

The chain recombines TRBV6-6 with TRBJ2-6; weak D call: TRBD1 (6 bases). The V gene lost 6 bases and the J gene lost 1 base, with 10 bases spanning the gap. The CDR3 loop spans 15 amino acids. Germline lookup yields CDR1 MNHNY and CDR2 SVGAGI (reference sequence). The CDR3 DNA follows: TGTGCCAGCAGCGGAACAGGGTCTGGGGCCAACGTCCTGACTTTC. It translates to CASSGTGSGANVLTF.

The chain employs TRBV27 and TRBJ2-2; possibly TRBD1 for D (6 bases). V was pared by 6 bases and J by 6 bases, with 20 bases between. Per germline, CDR1 MNHEY and CDR2 SMNVEV (reference sequence). This CDR3 spans 16 amino acids. This CDR3 reads CASRTRATGRAGELFF. For the CDR3, the DNA is TGTGCCAGCAGAACTAGGGCGACAGGAAGGGCCGGGGAGCTGTTTTTT.

The chain recombines TRBV10-3 with TRBJ1-2, with a tentative D call TRBD1 (5 bases). This CDR3 has 15 residues. The V end lost 6 bases, the J end lost 0 bases, and 14 bases lay between the germline ends. In germline, CDR1 is ENHRY, CDR2 SYGVKD. In DNA form, the CDR3 reads TGTGCCATCAGCCTCGACAGAACGACTAACTATGGCTACACCTTC. It yields the protein CAISLDRTTNYGYTF.

The chain links TRBV28 to TRBJ1-5; TRBD1 matches at 11 bases. The V gene's germline CDR1 is MDHEN and CDR2 SYDVKM. The length of the CDR3 is 14 residues. J was trimmed by 4 bases and V by 8 bases; bases with no gene match: 4. The CDR3, as DNA: TGTGCCAGCCGGACAGGGGGCGAGAATCAGCCCCAGCATTTT. Translated: CASRTGGENQPQHF.

CDR3 nucleotides: TGCGCCAGCAGCTTGTGGACAGGTGACACCGGGGAGCTGTTTTTT. It yields the protein CASSLWTGDTGELFF. The J gene is TRBJ2-2, the V gene TRBV5-1; TRBD1 aligns across 7 bases. Germline V lookup: CDR1 SGHRS, CDR2 YFSETQ. The CDR3 contains 15 residues. Trimming removed 1 base from V and 3 bases from J; junction bases left unmatched: 3.

V gene TRBV7-9 combines with J gene TRBJ2-7; 9 bases are shared with TRBD2. V shed 5 bases and J 3 bases; nucleotides not matched to a gene: 5. Germline loops: CDR1 SEHNR, CDR2 FQNEAQ (reference sequence). The CDR3 consists of 14 residues. The DNA of the CDR3 is TGTGCCAGCAGCGCCGCGACTAGCGGCTACGAGCAGTACTTC. Translation gives CASSAATSGYEQYF. The variable domain in full, completed from reference TRBV7-9 and TRBJ2-7, reads DTGVSQNPRHKITKRGQNVTFRCDPISEHNRLYWYRQTLGQGPEFLTYFQNEAQLEKSRLLSDRFSAERPKGSFSTLEIQRTEQGDSAMYLCASSAATSGYEQYFGPGTRLTVT.

This clone is deemed medium-sized. The V gene is TRBV18, the J gene TRBJ2-7; TRBD1 matches 9 bases. V was clipped by 3 bases and J by 3 bases; unmatched bases: 6. The CDR3 extends over 15 amino acids. Germline CDR1 is KGHSH and CDR2 is LQKENI. CDR3 DNA sequence: TGTGCCAGCTCACCCCCCGGGACAGGGTTCTACGAGCAGTACTTC. Amino acids: CASSPPGTGFYEQYF.

This clone was observed a few times. This sequence joins TRBV2 and TRBJ1-4, with a possible D match to TRBD1 (5 bases). Trimming removed 4 bases at V and 7 bases at J, with 7 bases between. The CDR3 length is 12 residues. Germline CDR1 is SNHLY and CDR2 is FYNNEI. The CDR3 sequence: CASSAGVEKLFF. In nucleotides, the CDR3 is TGTGCCAGCAGTGCGGGGGTTGAAAAACTGTTTTTT.

Only a few counts were recorded for this clone. V and J are TRBV3-1 (or the pseudogene TRBV3-2) and TRBJ2-2, with 8 bases lining up with TRBD1. J was trimmed by 1 base and V by 3 bases; bases with no gene match: 1. CDR1 LGHDT and CDR2 YNNKEL come from the germline V gene (reference sequence). The CDR3 sequence is 15 residues long. The CDR3 coding sequence is TGTGCCAGCAGCCACGGACAGGGGAACACCGGGGAGCTGTTTTTT. Translating gives CASSHGQGNTGELFF.

The rearrangement joins TRBV6-5 to TRBJ2-3; 7 bases agree with TRBD2. Trimming at V came to 2 bases and at J to 2 bases, leaving 4 bases not matched to a gene. From germline, CDR1 is MNHEY and CDR2 SVGAGI. The CDR3 length is 15 residues. CDR3 sequence reads: CASSYMRLATDTQYF. Here the CDR3 DNA reads TGTGCCAGCAGTTACATGCGACTAGCCACAGATACGCAGTATTTT.

The gene calls are TRBV19 and TRBJ1-2; the match to TRBD1 covers 7 bases. This CDR3 contains 17 residues. The germline V gene has CDR1 LNHDA and CDR2 SQIVND (reference sequence). The trim removed 0 bases at V and 4 bases at J, leaving 11 bases unmatched. CDR3 in amino acids: CASSIDLQAGGSYGYTF. CDR3 nucleotides: TGTGCCAGTAGTATAGACTTACAAGCAGGGGGGAGCTATGGCTACACCTTC. The full variable domain, its missing parts supplied by reference TRBV19 and TRBJ1-2, is DGGITQSPKYLFRKEGQNVTLSCEQNLNHDAMYWYRQDPGQGLRLIYYSQIVNDFQKGDIAEGYSVSREKKESFPLTVTSAQKNPTAFYLCASSIDLQAGGSYGYTFGSGTRLTVV.

V is TRBV15 and J is TRBJ2-2; D remains unclear. The CDR3 consists of 11 residues. Per germline, CDR1 LNHNV and CDR2 YYDKDF (reference sequence). Trimming stripped 4 bases from V and 5 bases from J, with 2 bases between. CDR3 amino acids: CATSTTGELFF. Written as DNA, the CDR3 is TGTGCCACCAGCACAACCGGGGAGCTGTTTTTT.

The CDR3 protein is CASRGTVSGANVLTF. Here the CDR3 DNA reads TGTGCCAGCAGGGGGACAGTATCTGGGGCCAACGTCCTGACTTTC. This chain connects TRBV2 to TRBJ2-6; 7 bases fit TRBD1. V lost 6 bases, J lost 1 base, and 3 bases stayed unmatched. Germline-derived CDR1 and CDR2 are SNHLY and FYNNEI. The CDR3 sequence is 15 residues long.

The rearrangement joins TRBV3-1 (or the pseudogene TRBV3-2) to TRBJ2-5; TRBD1 agrees at 12 bases. The CDR3 runs to 16 residues. Losses at the gene ends were 1 base for V and 4 bases for J; bases not matched to a gene: 4. Germline values: CDR1 LGHDT, CDR2 YNNKEL (reference sequence). CDR3 sequence reads: CASSQAGTGGGETQYF. In DNA form, the CDR3 reads TGTGCCAGCAGCCAAGCCGGGACAGGGGGCGGAGAGACCCAGTACTTC.

The chain couples TRBV29-1 to TRBJ2-5; D tentatively reads TRBD1 or TRBD2 (5 bases each). Germline-derived CDR1 and CDR2 are SQVTM and ANQGSEA. V was pared by 4 bases and J by 1 base, with 16 bases between. This CDR3 has 15 residues. CDR3: CSVVLGVGSQETQYF. In nucleotides, the CDR3 is TGCAGCGTTGTTCTAGGGGTAGGGAGCCAAGAGACCCAGTACTTC.

CDR3 in amino acids: CASSPGGGGRTDTQYF. Written as DNA, the CDR3 is TGTGCCAGCAGCCCTGGGGGTGGCGGGCGGACAGATACGCAGTATTTT. The V call is TRBV11-3, the J call TRBJ2-3; D is possibly TRBD1 or TRBD2 (5 bases each). Germline V gene lookup returns CDR1 SGHNT and CDR2 YENEEA. Trimming pared 5 bases from V and 3 bases from J, leaving 18 bases between. The CDR3 covers 16 residues.